This entry features one TCR beta chain sequence. Its antigen is not identified. This record belongs to a study of cytomegalovirus exposure and HLA in healthy donors. V lost 0 bases to trimming and J lost 2 bases; unmatched junction nucleotides: 3. The CDR3 length is 16 residues. Germline V CDR1 and CDR2: SGHDT, YYEEEE. It was with 60 Vbeta and 13 Jbeta primers that the PCR ran. Here immunoSEQ multiplex PCR was the method, and the copy in TCRdb shows in-frame clones only, minus some. With roughly 70,000 clones in the sample, the ten largest clones hold 2.7%. Study-level findings and limits: TCR sequences were mostly rare, though some public TCRs occurred in many donors. Three chains linked to CMV were shown in vitro to be specific for CMV antigens.

Sequenced: PBMCs. V usage is TRBV5-6 and J usage is TRBJ2-3, with TRBD2 identical over 10 bases. The source of this sequence is a man aged 35-49 years in good health and CMV-seronegative. This chain's CDR3 is CASSLGTSGDTDTQYF. The CDR3 nucleotides read TGTGCCAGCAGCTTGGGTACTAGCGGGGACACAGATACGCAGTATTTT.